Listed below are T cell receptor beta chains from one sample, sequenced in a study of a mutant IDH1 vaccine in newly diagnosed glioma. Sequencing was performed with immunoSEQ multiplex PCR; in TCRdb, only in-frame clones are kept and a portion is missing. The sample yields around 54,000 clones, roughly four fifths seen once. Antigens for these TCRs are unknown. The sequencing here drew on PBMCs, taken from a glioma patient whose treatment included an IDH1 peptide vaccine. The receptors derive from a woman aged 45-59 years with glioma. Both conserved end residues are part of each CDR3. The order of the fields is V gene, clone size, D gene, J gene, CDR3 DNA, CDR3 protein. A D gene is named only where the DNA matches it firmly. The size of a clone is reported for some rows only, either as once, few or many, or as a class for expanded clones.

V gene: TRBV10-2
clone size: .
D gene: .
J gene: TRBJ2-3
CDR3 DNA: TGCGCCAGCAGTGAGCAGCGGCCCACAGATACGCAGTATTTT
CDR3 protein: CASSEQRPTDTQYF

V gene: TRBV4-3
clone size: .
D gene: .
J gene: TRBJ1-2
CDR3 DNA: TGCGCCAGCAGCCAAGACCCCCAGGGTATGATCTATGGCTACACCTTC
CDR3 protein: CASSQDPQGMIYGYTF

V gene: TRBV7-2
clone size: few
D gene: .
J gene: TRBJ2-7
CDR3 DNA: TGTGCCAGCAGCCTTAAGGGGGGGGCCCACGAGCAGTACTTC
CDR3 protein: CASSLKGGAHEQYF

V gene: TRBV19
clone size: .
D gene: TRBD1
J gene: TRBJ2-2
CDR3 DNA: TGTGCCACCCAGGGCCTACAGGGGGTGACCGGGGAGCTGTTTTTT
CDR3 protein: CATQGLQGVTGELFF

V gene: TRBV18
clone size: .
D gene: .
J gene: TRBJ2-3
CDR3 DNA: TGTGCCAGCTCACCATCCCACCATGAACCGTATTTT
CDR3 protein: CASSPSHHEPYF

V gene: TRBV6-5
clone size: .
D gene: .
J gene: TRBJ1-1
CDR3 DNA: TGTGCCAGCAGGCTGACGGCGAACACTGAAGCTTTCTTT
CDR3 protein: CASRLTANTEAFF

V gene: TRBV6-1
clone size: .
D gene: TRBD1
J gene: TRBJ2-3
CDR3 DNA: TGTGCCAGCAGGGACAGGGGGCAGACAGATACGCAGTATTTT
CDR3 protein: CASRDRGQTDTQYF

V gene: TRBV5-6
clone size: .
D gene: TRBD1
J gene: TRBJ2-7
CDR3 DNA: TGTGCCAGCAGCGCACGGGACAGTTACTTCTTC
CDR3 protein: CASSARDSYFF

V gene: TRBV11-2
clone size: .
D gene: .
J gene: TRBJ1-1
CDR3 DNA: TGTGCCAGCAGAGAGTCAGCAGGGTTCACGAACACTGAAGCTTTCTTT
CDR3 protein: CASRESAGFTNTEAFF

V gene: TRBV5-6
clone size: .
D gene: .
J gene: TRBJ2-7
CDR3 DNA: TGTGCCAGCAGCTTCCACGGCTACGAGCAGTACTTC
CDR3 protein: CASSFHGYEQYF

V gene: TRBV6-5
clone size: .
D gene: .
J gene: TRBJ2-2
CDR3 DNA: TGTGCCAGCAGCCGGACAAGAACGAACACCGGGGAGCTGTTTTTT
CDR3 protein: CASSRTRTNTGELFF

V gene: TRBV5-1
clone size: .
D gene: .
J gene: TRBJ2-5
CDR3 DNA: TGCGCCAGCAGCTTGGATACCCAAGAGACCCAGTACTTC
CDR3 protein: CASSLDTQETQYF

V gene: TRBV6-6
clone size: .
D gene: TRBD1
J gene: TRBJ1-3
CDR3 DNA: TGTGCCAGCAGTTCGCGACAGGGCCCTGGAAACACCATATATTTT
CDR3 protein: CASSSRQGPGNTIYF

V gene: TRBV4-3
clone size: .
D gene: TRBD1
J gene: TRBJ1-1
CDR3 DNA: TGCGCCAGCAGCCAAGACGGACAGGGAGTCACTGAAGCTTTCTTT
CDR3 protein: CASSQDGQGVTEAFF

V gene: TRBV11-2
clone size: .
D gene: .
J gene: TRBJ1-1
CDR3 DNA: TGTGCCAGCAGCTTACAGGGGCCCACTGAAGCTTTCTTT
CDR3 protein: CASSLQGPTEAFF

V gene: TRBV29-1
clone size: once
D gene: .
J gene: TRBJ1-5
CDR3 DNA: TGCAGCGTCCGAAATAGCAATCAGCCCCAGCATTTT
CDR3 protein: CSVRNSNQPQHF

V gene: TRBV7-8
clone size: .
D gene: TRBD1
J gene: TRBJ1-5
CDR3 DNA: TGTGCCAGCAGCTCGAAGGCCCCGACAGGGCTCAATCAGCCCCAGCATTTT
CDR3 protein: CASSSKAPTGLNQPQHF

V gene: TRBV28
clone size: .
D gene: .
J gene: TRBJ2-1
CDR3 DNA: TGTGCCAGCAGCCGCGACAGCTACAATGAGCAGTTCTTC
CDR3 protein: CASSRDSYNEQFF

V gene: TRBV29-1
clone size: few
D gene: TRBD1
J gene: TRBJ1-5
CDR3 DNA: TGCAGCGTTGCCGACAGGGGTAATCAGCCCCAGCATTTT
CDR3 protein: CSVADRGNQPQHF

V gene: TRBV5-4
clone size: .
D gene: TRBD2
J gene: TRBJ2-7
CDR3 DNA: TGTGCCAGCAGCCGCCCCGGACTAGCAGGCGAGCAGTACTTC
CDR3 protein: CASSRPGLAGEQYF

V gene: TRBV4-1
clone size: .
D gene: .
J gene: TRBJ2-1
CDR3 DNA: TGCGCCAGCAGCCAAGGCCCCGCCAATGAGCAGTTCTTC
CDR3 protein: CASSQGPANEQFF

V gene: TRBV27
clone size: few
D gene: .
J gene: TRBJ2-3
CDR3 DNA: TGTGCCAGCCGAGGACAGATCACAGATACGCAGTATTTT
CDR3 protein: CASRGQITDTQYF

V gene: TRBV4-2
clone size: .
D gene: TRBD1
J gene: TRBJ2-7
CDR3 DNA: TGTGCCAGCAGCCACTATGGACAGGGGCCGGTAGAGCAGTACTTC
CDR3 protein: CASSHYGQGPVEQYF

V gene: TRBV6-5
clone size: .
D gene: .
J gene: TRBJ1-2
CDR3 DNA: TGTGCCAGCAGCACCCGTCGAGGGGAGGGCTACACCTTC
CDR3 protein: CASSTRRGEGYTF

V gene: TRBV7-9
clone size: .
D gene: .
J gene: TRBJ2-7
CDR3 DNA: TGTGCCAGCAGCTTTGAGGCGGGGGCCGTGTCGGGCGAGCAGTACTTC
CDR3 protein: CASSFEAGAVSGEQYF

V gene: TRBV10-3
clone size: .
D gene: TRBD2
J gene: TRBJ2-7
CDR3 DNA: TGTGCCTCCTCCCTGGGAGGGGCTAGCTCCTACGAGCAGTACTTC
CDR3 protein: CASSLGGASSYEQYF

V gene: TRBV6-4
clone size: .
D gene: TRBD2
J gene: TRBJ2-2
CDR3 DNA: TGTGCCAGCAGTGACTCAGCGGGGGCCGGGGAGCTGTTTTTT
CDR3 protein: CASSDSAGAGELFF

V gene: TRBV5-4
clone size: .
D gene: .
J gene: TRBJ2-3
CDR3 DNA: TGTGCCAGCAGCTTGGTAGGGGGGCGGAGAGATACGCAGTATTTT
CDR3 protein: CASSLVGGRRDTQYF

V gene: TRBV6-5
clone size: .
D gene: .
J gene: TRBJ1-5
CDR3 DNA: TGTGCCAGCAGTCAGGGCCTTAGCAATCAGCCCCAGCATTTT
CDR3 protein: CASSQGLSNQPQHF